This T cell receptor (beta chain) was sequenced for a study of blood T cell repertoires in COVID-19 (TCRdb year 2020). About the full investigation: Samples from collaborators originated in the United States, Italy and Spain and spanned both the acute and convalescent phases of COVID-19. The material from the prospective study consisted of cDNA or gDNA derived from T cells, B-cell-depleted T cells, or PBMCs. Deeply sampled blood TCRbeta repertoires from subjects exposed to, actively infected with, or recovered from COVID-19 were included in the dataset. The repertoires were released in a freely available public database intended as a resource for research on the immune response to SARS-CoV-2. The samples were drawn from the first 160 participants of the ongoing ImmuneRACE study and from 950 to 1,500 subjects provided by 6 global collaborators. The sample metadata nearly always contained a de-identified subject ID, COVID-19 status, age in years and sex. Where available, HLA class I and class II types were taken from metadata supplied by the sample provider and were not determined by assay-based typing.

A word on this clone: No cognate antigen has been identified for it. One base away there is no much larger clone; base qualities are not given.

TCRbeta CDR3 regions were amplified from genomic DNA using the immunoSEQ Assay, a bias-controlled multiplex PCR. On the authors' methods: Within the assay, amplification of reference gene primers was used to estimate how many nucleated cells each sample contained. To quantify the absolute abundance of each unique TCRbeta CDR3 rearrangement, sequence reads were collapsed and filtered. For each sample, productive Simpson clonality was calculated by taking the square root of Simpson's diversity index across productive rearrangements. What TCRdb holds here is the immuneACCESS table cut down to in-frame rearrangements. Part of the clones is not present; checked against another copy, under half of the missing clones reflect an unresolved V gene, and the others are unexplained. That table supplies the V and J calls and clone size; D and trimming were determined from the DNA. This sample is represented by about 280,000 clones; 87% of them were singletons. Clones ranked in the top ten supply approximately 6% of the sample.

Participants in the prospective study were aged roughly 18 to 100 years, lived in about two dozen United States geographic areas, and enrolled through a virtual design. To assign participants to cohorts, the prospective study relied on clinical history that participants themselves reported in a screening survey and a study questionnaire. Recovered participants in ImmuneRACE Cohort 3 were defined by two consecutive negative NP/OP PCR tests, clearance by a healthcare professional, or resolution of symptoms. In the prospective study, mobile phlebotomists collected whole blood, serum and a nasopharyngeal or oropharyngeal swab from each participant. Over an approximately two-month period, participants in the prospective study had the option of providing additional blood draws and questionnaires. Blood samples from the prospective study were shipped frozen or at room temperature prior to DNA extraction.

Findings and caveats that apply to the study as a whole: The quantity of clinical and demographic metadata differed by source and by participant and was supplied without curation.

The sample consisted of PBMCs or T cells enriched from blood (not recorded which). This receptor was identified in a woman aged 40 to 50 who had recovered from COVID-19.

CDR3 protein: CASSPGTGYGYTF. The DNA sequence is given as TGTGCCAGCAGCCCTGGGACAGGGTATGGCTACACCTTC. The chain employs TRBV7-3 and TRBJ1-2; 9 bases in between match TRBD1. From V the trimming removes 5 bases and from J it removes 5 bases, while the gene matches leave 3 bases of the junction unaccounted for. CDR1 is given as SGHTA and CDR2 as FQGTGA, both from the germline V gene. The CDR3 sequence holds 13 residues, the cysteine and phenylalanine included. The only DNA kept is the CDR3, 39 bases in frame from the first base.